This T cell receptor beta chain was profiled in a study of cytomegalovirus exposure and HLA in healthy donors. Study context: Around 86 million unique TCRs, all from HLA-typed donors, were included in an early release of the data.

Primers included in the PCR were 60 Vbeta and 13 Jbeta primers. Only in-frame clones appear in the TCRdb table, and some are missing; sequencing was by immunoSEQ multiplex PCR. The data show roughly 140,000 clones, over 75% seen once. The CDR3 sequence is 15 residues long. Germline V lookup: CDR1 SGHTA, CDR2 FQGNSA. With 1 base removed from V and 1 base from J, the gap between germline ends came to 10 bases. The TCR comes from a man aged 25 to 45 in good health and CMV-seropositive. The V call is TRBV7-2, the J call TRBJ2-5; tentatively, D is TRBD2 (7 bases). Input material: PBMCs. CDR3 coding DNA: TGTGCCAGCAGCTTAGGGGGGGGCGCCCAAGAGACCCAGTACTTC. Translating gives CASSLGGGAQETQYF.